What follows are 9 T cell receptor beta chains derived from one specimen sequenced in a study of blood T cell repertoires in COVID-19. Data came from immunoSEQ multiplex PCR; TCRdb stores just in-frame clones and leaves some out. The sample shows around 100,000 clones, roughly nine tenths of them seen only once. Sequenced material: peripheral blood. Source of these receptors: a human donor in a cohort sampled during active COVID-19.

In nucleotides, the CDR3 is TGTGCCAGCAGCTTAAGGGACTTGAACACCGGGGAGCTGTTTTTT. Its protein is CASSLRDLNTGELFF. The rearrangement joins TRBV11-2 to TRBJ2-2, with D possibly matching TRBD2 (6 bases). The germline V gene encodes CDR1 SGHAT and CDR2 FQNNGV. The V gene lost 2 bases and the J gene lost 1 base, with 8 bases spanning the gap. This CDR3 contains 15 residues. The whole variable domain, remainder taken from reference TRBV11-2 and TRBJ2-2, is EAGVAQSPRYKIIEKRQSVAFWCNPISGHATLYWYQQILGQGPKLLIQFQNNGVVDDSQLPKDRFSAERLKGVDSTLKIQPAKLEDSAVYLCASSLRDLNTGELFFGEGSRLTVL.

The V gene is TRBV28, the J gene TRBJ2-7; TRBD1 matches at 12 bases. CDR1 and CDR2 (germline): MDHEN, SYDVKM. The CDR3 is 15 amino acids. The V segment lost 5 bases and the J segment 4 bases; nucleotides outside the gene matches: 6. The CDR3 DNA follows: TGTGCCAGCAGTCTAGGGACAGGGGGCTCGTACGAGCAGTACTTC. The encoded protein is CASSLGTGGSYEQYF.

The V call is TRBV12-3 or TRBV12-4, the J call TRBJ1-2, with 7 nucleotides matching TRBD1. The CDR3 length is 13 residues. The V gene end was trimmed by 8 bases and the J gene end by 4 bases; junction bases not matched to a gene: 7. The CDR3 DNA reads TGTGCCAGCGGCCTGGGGACAGTCTATGGCTACACCTTC. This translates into CASGLGTVYGYTF.

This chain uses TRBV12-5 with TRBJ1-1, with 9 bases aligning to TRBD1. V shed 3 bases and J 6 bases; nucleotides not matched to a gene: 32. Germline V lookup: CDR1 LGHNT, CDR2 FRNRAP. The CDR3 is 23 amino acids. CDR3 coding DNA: TGTGCTAGTGGTTTAGGCCTACTTAGGAGGGGACAGGGAATCACCCCCAGAGGGGCTGAAGCTTTCTTT. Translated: CASGLGLLRRGQGITPRGAEAFF.

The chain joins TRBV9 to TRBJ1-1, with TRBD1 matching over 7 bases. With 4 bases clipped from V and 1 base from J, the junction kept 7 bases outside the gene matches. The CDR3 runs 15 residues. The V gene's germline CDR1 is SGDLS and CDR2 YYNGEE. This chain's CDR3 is CASSPLGQPNTEAFF. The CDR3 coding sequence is TGTGCCAGCAGCCCCTTGGGACAGCCGAACACTGAAGCTTTCTTT.

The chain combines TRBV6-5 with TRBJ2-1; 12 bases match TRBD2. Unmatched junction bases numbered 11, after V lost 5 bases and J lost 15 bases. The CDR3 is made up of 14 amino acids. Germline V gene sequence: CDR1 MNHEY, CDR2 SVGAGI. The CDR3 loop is CASSTLAGGPTPFF. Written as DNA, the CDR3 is TGTGCCAGCAGTACCCTAGCGGGGGGGCCAACTCCGTTCTTC.

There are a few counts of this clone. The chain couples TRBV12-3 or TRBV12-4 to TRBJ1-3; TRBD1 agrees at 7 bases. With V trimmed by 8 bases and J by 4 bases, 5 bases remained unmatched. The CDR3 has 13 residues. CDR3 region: CASRQGSGNTIYF. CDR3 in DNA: TGTGCCAGCCGACAGGGAAGCGGAAACACCATATATTTT.

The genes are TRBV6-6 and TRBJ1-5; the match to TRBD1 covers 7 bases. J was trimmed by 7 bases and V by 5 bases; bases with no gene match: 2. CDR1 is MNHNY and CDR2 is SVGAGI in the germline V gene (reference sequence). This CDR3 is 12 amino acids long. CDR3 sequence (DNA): TGTGCCAGCAGTGAGGGGGCCCAGCCCCAGCATTTT. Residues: CASSEGAQPQHF.

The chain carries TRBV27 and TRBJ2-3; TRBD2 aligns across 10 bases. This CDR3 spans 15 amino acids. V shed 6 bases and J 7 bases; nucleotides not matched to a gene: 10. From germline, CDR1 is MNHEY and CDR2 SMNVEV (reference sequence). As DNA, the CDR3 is TGTGCCAGCAGACCCTCTAGCGGGGGACCGAATACGCAGTATTTT. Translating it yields CASRPSSGGPNTQYF.